This paragraph reports one T cell receptor beta chain. The source of the sample is a study of blood T cell repertoires in COVID-19. The wider study: Whether acute or convalescent, the COVID-19 samples came from the United States, Italy and Spain. T cells, B-cell-depleted T cells, or PBMCs provided the cDNA or gDNA that served as material.

The CDR3 runs to 14 residues. Trimming removed 0 bases from V and 4 bases from J, with 10 bases in between. Germline CDR1 is SGHDT and CDR2 is YYEEEE. As handled by the study authors: Cell counts per sample came from amplifying reference gene primers. Method: immunoSEQ multiplex PCR; TCRdb's copy keeps in-frame clones and lacks some. That table gives V, J and clone size, and the DNA gave D and trimming. The sample shows over 55,000 clones, 91% of them seen only once. Sequenced sample: peripheral blood. The chain joins TRBV5-6 to TRBJ1-1, with D tentatively TRBD1 (5 bases). The receptor comes from a man between 60 and 70 years old with acute or convalescent COVID-19. DNA of the CDR3: TGTGCCAGCAGCTTGGGATGGGGCTTCACTGAAGCTTTCTTT. Translating it yields CASSLGWGFTEAFF.